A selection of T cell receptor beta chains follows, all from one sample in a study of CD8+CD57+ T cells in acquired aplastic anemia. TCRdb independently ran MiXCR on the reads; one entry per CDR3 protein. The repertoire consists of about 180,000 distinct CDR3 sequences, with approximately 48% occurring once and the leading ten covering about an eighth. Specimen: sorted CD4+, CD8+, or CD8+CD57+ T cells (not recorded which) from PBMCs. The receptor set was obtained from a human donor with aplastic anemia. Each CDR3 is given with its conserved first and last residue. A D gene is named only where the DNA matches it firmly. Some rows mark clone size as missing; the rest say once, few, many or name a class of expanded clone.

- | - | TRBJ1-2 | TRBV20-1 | TGCAGTGCTCCTAAGGAGGGTGTTGATGGCTACACCTTC | CSAPKEGVDGYTF
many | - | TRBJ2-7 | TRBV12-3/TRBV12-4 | TGTGCCAGCAGTGATGGGACGATCTCATCAACCTACGAGCAGTACTTC | CASSDGTISSTYEQYF
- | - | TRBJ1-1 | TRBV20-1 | TGCAGTGCTGGGGGGGGGCGAGACACTGAAGCTTTCTTT | CSAGGGRDTEAFF
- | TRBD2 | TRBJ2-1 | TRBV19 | TGTGCCAGTAGTATGGGCGGACTAGCGGGGAGTGGTGAGCAGTTCTTC | CASSMGGLAGSGEQFF
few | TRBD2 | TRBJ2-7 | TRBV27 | TGTGCCAGCGCCTGGCGCGGGGGGGTCTACGAGCAGTACTTC | CASAWRGGVYEQYF
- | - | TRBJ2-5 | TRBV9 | TGTGCCAGCAGCGTAGCGGCTAGAGGTTTGCGGGAGACCCAGTACTTC | CASSVAARGLRETQYF
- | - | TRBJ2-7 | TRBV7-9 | TGTGCCAGCAGCGCCTCAGCTAGCTACGAGCAGTACTTC | CASSASASYEQYF
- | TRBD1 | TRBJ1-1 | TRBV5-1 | TGCGCCAGCAGCGGGGGACAGGCTGAGAACACTGAAGCTTTCTTT | CASSGGQAENTEAFF
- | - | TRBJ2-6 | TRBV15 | TGTGCCACCAGGGGTGCTGGGGCCAACGTCCTGACTTTC | CATRGAGANVLTF
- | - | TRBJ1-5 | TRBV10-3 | TGTGCCATCAGACAGGGTGGCAATCAGCCCCAGCATTTT | CAIRQGGNQPQHF
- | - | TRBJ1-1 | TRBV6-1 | TGTGCCAGCAGTCCCGAACCTCACAGGGTTGGAACTGAAGCTTTCTTT | CASSPEPHRVGTEAFF
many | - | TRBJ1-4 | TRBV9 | TGTGCCAGCAGCGTAGGGGGGGCAGTGAGTGAAAAACTGTTTTTT | CASSVGGAVSEKLFF
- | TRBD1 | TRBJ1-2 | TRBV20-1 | TGCAGTGGTAGGACAGGCAGCGGAGGCTACACCTTC | CSGRTGSGGYTF
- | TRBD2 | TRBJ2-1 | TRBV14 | TGTGCCAGCAGCCAAAAAGGACTAGCGGGATGGTGGGAGCAGTTCTTC | CASSQKGLAGWWEQFF
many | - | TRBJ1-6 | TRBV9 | TGTGCCAGCAGTGCCACCGACAGCTGGGCTGGTAATTCACCCCTCCACTTT | CASSATDSWAGNSPLHF
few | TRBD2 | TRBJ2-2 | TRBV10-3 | TGTGCCAGCAGGACTAGCGGGGCCCCGGGGACCGGGGAGCTGTTTTTT | CASRTSGAPGTGELFF
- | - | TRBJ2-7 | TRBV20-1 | TGCAGTGCTAGAAGTGCCCAGGCCTACGAGCAGTACTTC | CSARSAQAYEQYF
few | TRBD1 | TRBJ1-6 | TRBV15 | TGTGCCACCAGCAGGGGGACAGTCTCCTATAATTCACCCCTCCACTTT | CATSRGTVSYNSPLHF
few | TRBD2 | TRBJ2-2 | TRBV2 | TGTGCCAGCAGAGCGGGGACTGCAGCCGGGGAGCTGTTTTTT | CASRAGTAAGELFF
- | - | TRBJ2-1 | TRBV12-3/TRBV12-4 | TGTGCCAGCAGCCTGACACCATTAATGGAGCAGTTCTTC | CASSLTPLMEQFF
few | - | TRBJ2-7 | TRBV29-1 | TGCAGCGTTGGGAGCTCCTACGAGCAGTACTTC | CSVGSSYEQYF
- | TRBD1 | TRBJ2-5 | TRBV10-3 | TGTGCCATCAGCGACAGGGTGGAGACCCAGTACTTC | CAISDRVETQYF
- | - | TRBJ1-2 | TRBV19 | TGTGCCAGTAGTATCCTTCACACGGATGGCTACACCTTC | CASSILHTDGYTF
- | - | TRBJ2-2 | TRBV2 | TGTGCCAGCACCCCAGAGTACACCGGGGAGCTGTTTTTT | CASTPEYTGELFF
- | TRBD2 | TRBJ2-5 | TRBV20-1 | TGCAGTGCGAGAGTGGCTAGCGGGGAGGAAGAGACCCAGTACTTC | CSARVASGEEETQYF
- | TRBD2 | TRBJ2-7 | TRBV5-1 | TGCGCCAGCAGCTTGGAGCGGGGGGGCTCCTACGAGCAGTACTTC | CASSLERGGSYEQYF
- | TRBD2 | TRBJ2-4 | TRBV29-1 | TGCAGCGTTGAACGGGGGGGAGACATTCAGTACTTC | CSVERGGDIQYF
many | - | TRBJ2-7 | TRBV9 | TGTGCCAGCAGCGTAGGGTCCCTCTACGAGCAGTACTTC | CASSVGSLYEQYF
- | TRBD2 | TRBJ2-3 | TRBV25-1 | TGTGCCAGCAGTGCAGGACTAGCGGGGGGACAGACAGATACGCAGTATTTT | CASSAGLAGGQTDTQYF
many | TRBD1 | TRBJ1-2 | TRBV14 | TGTGCCAGCAGCCAAGTATCAGGGGGAGGCTACACCTTC | CASSQVSGGGYTF
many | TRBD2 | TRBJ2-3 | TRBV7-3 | TGTGCCAGCAGCTTGCTAGCGGGGCCCGATACGCAGTATTTT | CASSLLAGPDTQYF
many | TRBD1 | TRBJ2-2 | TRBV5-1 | TGCGCCAGCAGCTACGGGACAGGGAACACCGGGGAGCTGTTTTTT | CASSYGTGNTGELFF
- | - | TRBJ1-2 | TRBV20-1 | TGCAGTGCTAGGCAGGGCTATGGCTACACCTTC | CSARQGYGYTF
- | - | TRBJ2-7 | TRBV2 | TGTGCCAGCGGACTTTCCTACGAGCAGTACTTC | CASGLSYEQYF
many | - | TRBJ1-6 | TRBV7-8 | TGTGCCAGCAGCTTAGTTCGGGGCTCCGGGGATTCACCCCTCCACTTT | CASSLVRGSGDSPLHF
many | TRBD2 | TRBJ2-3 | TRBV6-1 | TGTGCCAGCAGGGATCTCGGGGGGGCCGGAGATACGCAGTATTTT | CASRDLGGAGDTQYF
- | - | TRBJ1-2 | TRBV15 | TGCGCCACCAGCAGGAGGGGGTTTGACTATGGCTACACCTTC | CATSRRGFDYGYTF
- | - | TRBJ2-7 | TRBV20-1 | TGCAGTGCTAGAGATCGAGTAATCGGCTACGAGCAGTACTTC | CSARDRVIGYEQYF
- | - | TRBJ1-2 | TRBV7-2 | TGTGCCAGCAGCCAGTCGGGAGGTAACTATGGCTACACCTTC | CASSQSGGNYGYTF
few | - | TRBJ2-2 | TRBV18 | TGTGCCAGCTCACCACCAGGGGGGAACACCGGGGAGCTGTTTTTT | CASSPPGGNTGELFF
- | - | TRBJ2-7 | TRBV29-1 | TGCAGCGTTGTGGGCAGGAGCTCCTACGAGCAGTACTTC | CSVVGRSSYEQYF
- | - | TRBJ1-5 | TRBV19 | TGTGCCAGTAGTAGGGCCGAGGAGCCCCAGCATTTT | CASSRAEEPQHF
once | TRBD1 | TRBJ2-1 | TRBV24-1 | TGTGCCACCACCGGACAGGGGCCGGACAATGAGCAGTTCTTC | CATTGQGPDNEQFF
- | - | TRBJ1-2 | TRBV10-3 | TGTGCCATCAGTGAGTCAGTACAGATCTATGGCTACACCTTC | CAISESVQIYGYTF
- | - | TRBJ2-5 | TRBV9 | TGTGCCAGCAGCGTAGGTCCTGAAGAGACCCAGTACTTC | CASSVGPEETQYF
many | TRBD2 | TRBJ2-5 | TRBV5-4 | TGTGCCAGCAGTAAAACGGGGGGTTCAGAGACCCAGTACTTC | CASSKTGGSETQYF
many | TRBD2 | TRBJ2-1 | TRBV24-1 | TGTGCCACCAGTGATTCTAGCGGGACCCACAATGAGCAGTTCTTC | CATSDSSGTHNEQFF
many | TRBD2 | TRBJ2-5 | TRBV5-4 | TGTGCCAGCAGCATGAAACTAGCGGGACAAGAGACCCAGTACTTC | CASSMKLAGQETQYF